The entry below gives a single T cell receptor (beta chain) sequence along with its context. Its antigen specificity is not known. The sample holds no much larger clone one base away, and base qualities are not on file. The sample's time point label is to be understood as: baseline before oral tofacitinib. Lesional scalp punch biopsies and peripheral blood were obtained from alopecia areata patients. PBMCs were isolated by density centrifugation and stained for CD3, CD4 and CD8, and CD4+ and CD8+ T cells were sorted on a FACSAria. The library was obtained by the immunoSEQ multiplex PCR assay. RNA was extracted from all samples and reverse transcribed into cDNA, which served as template for TCR sequencing. First-strand cDNA was synthesized using SuperScript III with a 2:1 mix of oligo-dT and random hexamers. Amplification bias was assessed with a synthetic immune receptor repertoire, and residual bias was removed computationally. The paper's processing steps were these. After raw reads were preprocessed to remove errors, the CDR3 was defined following IMGT conventions as running from the conserved cysteine to phenylalanine. To get clonality, Shannon entropy was normalized by log2 of the number of productive unique TCRs and the result was subtracted from 1. Whether scalp clones were CD4 or CD8 was inferred by matching scalp TCRbeta sequences against CD4 and CD8 repertoires sorted from blood. Held by TCRdb, this immuneACCESS table contains in-frame sequences only and omits some clones. Under half of the omission traces to an unresolved V gene where checked; the cause of the rest is unknown. That table gives V, J and clone size, and the DNA gave D and trimming. Counted in this sample were fewer than 200,000 clones; approximately 70% of them appeared once. Around 10% of the sample is taken by the ten largest.

These data come from a study of CD8+ T cells in alopecia areata (dated by TCRdb to 2016 to 2019). In terms of the full investigation: The treated patients took part in an open-label pilot trial in which moderate-to-severe alopecia areata was treated with oral tofacitinib at 5 to 10 mg twice daily. Patients on tofacitinib were biopsied at baseline and after 4 and 24 weeks of treatment, and several of the patients also had a later scalp biopsy. Clonality in the scalp was compared among normal scalp (n=4), patchy alopecia areata scalp (n=8), and alopecia totalis/universalis scalp (n=8). Patients received tofacitinib for 6 to 18 months and were then followed off drug for 6 months to check for delayed response and recurrence. TCRbeta CDR3 regions were amplified by immunoSEQ multiplex PCR with 35 Vbeta forward and 13 Jbeta reverse primers. On the human side, TCRbeta sequencing was run on scalp tissue and on sorted CD4+ and CD8+ peripheral blood T cells from healthy controls and from alopecia areata patients with either patchy or totalis/universalis disease. RNA was obtained with the PAXgene miRNA kit for fixed scalp, the miRNeasy kit for PBMCs, and the RNeasy kit for mouse skin. To study T cell clonal expansion in alopecia areata, the researchers applied high-throughput TCRbeta sequencing to both the C3H/HeJ mouse model and human patients. What the research found in general, with its limitations: Lesional scalp, especially in alopecia totalis/universalis, showed higher clonality and more expanded CD8+ clones than normal scalp, suggesting antigenic drive. Compared with mice, TCR sequences shared between patients were less clear, possibly partly because of HLA diversity across the patient population. Resident alphabeta T cells in normal human skin are also sequenced, complicating scalp TCR repertoire analysis, unlike mouse skin dominated by gammadelta T cells.

There are 13 amino acids in the CDR3, from cysteine to phenylalanine inclusive. The DNA shown is the 39-base CDR3, in frame from base 1. Trimming costs V 10 bases and J 0 bases, and their ends lie 10 bases apart. The germline V gene provides CDR1 SGHVS and CDR2 FNYEAQ. This chain is built from TRBV7-6 and TRBJ1-5, with the identity of the D gene unclear. The sequence derives from a human donor with alopecia areata. Sequences were derived from CD8+ T cells sorted from blood, sampled at week 0. The nucleotide sequence reads TGTGCCACCGCGCGGTATAGCAATCAGCCCCAGCATTTT. Its protein reads: CATARYSNQPQHF.